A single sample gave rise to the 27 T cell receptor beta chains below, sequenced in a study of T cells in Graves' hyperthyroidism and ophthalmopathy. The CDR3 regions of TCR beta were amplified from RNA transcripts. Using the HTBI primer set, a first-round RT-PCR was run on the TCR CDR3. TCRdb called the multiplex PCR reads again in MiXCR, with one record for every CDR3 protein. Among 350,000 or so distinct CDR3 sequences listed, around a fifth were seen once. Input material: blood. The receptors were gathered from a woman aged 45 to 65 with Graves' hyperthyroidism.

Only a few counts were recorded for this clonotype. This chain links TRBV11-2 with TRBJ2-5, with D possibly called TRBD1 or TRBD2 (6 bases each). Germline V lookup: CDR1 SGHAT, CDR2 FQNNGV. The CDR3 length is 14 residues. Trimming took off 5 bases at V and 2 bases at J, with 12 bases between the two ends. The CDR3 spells CASSPGGRQETQYF. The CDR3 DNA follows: TGTGCCAGCAGCCCTGGGGGGCGGCAAGAGACCCAGTACTTC.

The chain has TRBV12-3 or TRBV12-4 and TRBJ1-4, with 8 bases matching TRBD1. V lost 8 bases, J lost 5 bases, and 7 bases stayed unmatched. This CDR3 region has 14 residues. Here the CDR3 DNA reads TGTGCCAGCCGCCCGGGACAGGAGAATGAAAAACTGTTTTTT. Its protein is CASRPGQENEKLFF.

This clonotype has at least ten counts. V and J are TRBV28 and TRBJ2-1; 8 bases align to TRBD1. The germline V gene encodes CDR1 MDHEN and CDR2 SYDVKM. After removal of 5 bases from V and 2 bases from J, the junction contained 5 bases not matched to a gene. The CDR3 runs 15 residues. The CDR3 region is CASSPMTGAYNEQFF. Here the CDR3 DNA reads TGTGCCAGCAGTCCCATGACAGGGGCCTACAATGAGCAGTTCTTC.

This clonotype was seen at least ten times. The CDR3 sequence is CSAIGTSRSTDTQYF. DNA of the CDR3: TGCAGTGCTATAGGGACTAGTCGAAGCACAGATACGCAGTATTTT. The V call is TRBV20-1, the J call TRBJ2-3; 8 nucleotides line up with TRBD2. Germline values: CDR1 DFQATT, CDR2 SNEGSKA (reference sequence). This CDR3 is built from 15 residues. V lost 4 bases and J lost 0; bases outside the gene matches: 6.

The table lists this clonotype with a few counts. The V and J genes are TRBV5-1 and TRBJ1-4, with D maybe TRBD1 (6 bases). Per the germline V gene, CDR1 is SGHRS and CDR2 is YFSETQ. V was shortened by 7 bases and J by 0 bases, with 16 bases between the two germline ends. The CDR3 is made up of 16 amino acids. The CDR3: CASRGGPGTTNEKLFF. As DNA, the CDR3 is TGCGCCAGCCGGGGGGGCCCAGGGACAACTAATGAAAAACTGTTTTTT.

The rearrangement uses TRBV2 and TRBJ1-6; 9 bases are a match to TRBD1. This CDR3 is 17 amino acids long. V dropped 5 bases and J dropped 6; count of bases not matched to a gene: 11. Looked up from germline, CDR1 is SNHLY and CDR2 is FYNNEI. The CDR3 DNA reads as TGTGCCAGCAGTCGTAGAAGGGAACAGGGGGCTAATTCACCCCTCCACTTT. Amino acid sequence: CASSRRREQGANSPLHF.

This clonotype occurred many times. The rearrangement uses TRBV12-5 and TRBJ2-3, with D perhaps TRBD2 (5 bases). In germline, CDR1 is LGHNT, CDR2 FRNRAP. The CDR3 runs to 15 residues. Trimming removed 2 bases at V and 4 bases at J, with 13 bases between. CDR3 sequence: CASGLNDPAADTQYF. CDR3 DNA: TGTGCTAGTGGTTTGAACGACCCAGCGGCAGATACGCAGTATTTT.

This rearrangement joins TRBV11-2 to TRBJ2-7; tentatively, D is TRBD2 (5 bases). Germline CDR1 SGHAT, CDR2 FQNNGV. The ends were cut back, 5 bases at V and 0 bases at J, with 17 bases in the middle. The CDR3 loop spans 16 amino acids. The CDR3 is CASSRGGAESSYEQYF. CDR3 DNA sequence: TGTGCCAGCAGCCGCGGAGGAGCGGAGAGCTCCTACGAGCAGTACTTC.

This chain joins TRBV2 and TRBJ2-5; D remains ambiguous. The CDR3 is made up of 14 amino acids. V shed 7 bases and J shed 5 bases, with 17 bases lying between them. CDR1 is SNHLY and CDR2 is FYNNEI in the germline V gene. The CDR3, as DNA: TGTGCCAGCAAAACAACGACGGTGGGGGAGACCCAGTACTTC. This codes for CASKTTTVGETQYF. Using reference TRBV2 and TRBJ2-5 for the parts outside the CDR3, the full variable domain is EPEVTQTPSHQVTQMGQEVILRCVPISNHLYFYWYRQILGQKVEFLVSFYNNEISEKSEIFDDQFSVERPDGSNFTLKIRSTKLEDSAMYFCASKTTTVGETQYFGPGTRLLVL.

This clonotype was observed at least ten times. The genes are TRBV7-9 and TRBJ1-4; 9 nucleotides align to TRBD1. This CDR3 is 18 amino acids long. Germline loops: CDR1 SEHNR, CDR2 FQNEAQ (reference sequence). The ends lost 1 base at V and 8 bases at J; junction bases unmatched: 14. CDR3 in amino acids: CASSLGSSSQGAREKLFF. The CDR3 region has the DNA TGTGCCAGCAGCTTAGGGTCTTCGTCACAGGGGGCAAGGGAAAAACTGTTTTTT.

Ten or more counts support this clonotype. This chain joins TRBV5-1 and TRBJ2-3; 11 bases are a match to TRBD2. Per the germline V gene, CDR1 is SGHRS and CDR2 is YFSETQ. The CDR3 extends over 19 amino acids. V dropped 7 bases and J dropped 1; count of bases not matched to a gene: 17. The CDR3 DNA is TGCGCCAGCCGACGAGCTATAGCGGGAGGGCCAGGGCGCACAGATACGCAGTATTTT. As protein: CASRRAIAGGPGRTDTQYF.

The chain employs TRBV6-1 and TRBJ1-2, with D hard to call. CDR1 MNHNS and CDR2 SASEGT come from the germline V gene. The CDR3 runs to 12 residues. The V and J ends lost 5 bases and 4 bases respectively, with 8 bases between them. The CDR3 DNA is TGTGCCAGCAGTCCGCTTGGCTATGGCTACACCTTC. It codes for CASSPLGYGYTF.

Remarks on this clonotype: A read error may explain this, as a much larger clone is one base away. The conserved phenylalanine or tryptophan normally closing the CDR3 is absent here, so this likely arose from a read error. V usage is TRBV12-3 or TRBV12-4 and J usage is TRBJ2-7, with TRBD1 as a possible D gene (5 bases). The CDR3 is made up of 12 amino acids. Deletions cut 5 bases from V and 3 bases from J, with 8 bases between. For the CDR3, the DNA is TGTGCCAGCAGTCGGACACTCTACGAGCAGTACCTC. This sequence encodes CASSRTLYEQYL.

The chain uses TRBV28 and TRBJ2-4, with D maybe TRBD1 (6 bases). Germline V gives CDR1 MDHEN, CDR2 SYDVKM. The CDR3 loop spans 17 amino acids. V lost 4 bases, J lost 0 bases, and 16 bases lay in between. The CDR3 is CASSWAGAGVAKNIQYF. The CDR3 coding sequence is TGTGCCAGCAGTTGGGCAGGGGCCGGGGTAGCCAAAAACATTCAGTACTTC.

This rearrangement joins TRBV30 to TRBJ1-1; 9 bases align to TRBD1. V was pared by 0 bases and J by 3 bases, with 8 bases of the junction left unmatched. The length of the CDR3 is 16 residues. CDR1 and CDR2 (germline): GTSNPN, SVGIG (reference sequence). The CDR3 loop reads CAWSVKQGAIDTEAFF. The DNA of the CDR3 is TGTGCCTGGAGTGTAAAACAGGGGGCGATCGACACTGAAGCTTTCTTT.

In DNA form, the CDR3 reads TGTGCCAGCAGCTTAGAAGGGTTTGGGGGGCGCAATGAGCAGTTCTTC. Translation: CASSLEGFGGRNEQFF. This chain joins TRBV11-2 and TRBJ2-1; possibly TRBD1 or TRBD2 for D (6 bases each). The length of the CDR3 is 16 residues. Trimming pared 0 bases from V and 6 bases from J, leaving 15 bases between. Germline V gives CDR1 SGHAT, CDR2 FQNNGV.

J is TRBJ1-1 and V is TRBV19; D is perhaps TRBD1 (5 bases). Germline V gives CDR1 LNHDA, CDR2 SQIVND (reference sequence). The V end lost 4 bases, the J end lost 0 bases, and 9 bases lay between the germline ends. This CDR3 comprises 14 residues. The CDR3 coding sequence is TGTGCCAGTAGTAGAGGGGAGATGAACACTGAAGCTTTCTTT. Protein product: CASSRGEMNTEAFF.

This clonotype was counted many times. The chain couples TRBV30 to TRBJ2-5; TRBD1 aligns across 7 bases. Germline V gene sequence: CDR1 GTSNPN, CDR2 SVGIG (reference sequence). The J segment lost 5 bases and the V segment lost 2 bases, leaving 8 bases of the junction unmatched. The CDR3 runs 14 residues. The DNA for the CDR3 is TGTGCCTGGAGTCTCAGAAGCAGGGGGGAGACCCAGTACTTC. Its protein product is CAWSLRSRGETQYF.

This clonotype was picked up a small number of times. Here the CDR3 reads CASSERGGGDQPQHF. The CDR3 DNA is TGTGCCAGCAGTGAAAGGGGGGGGGGGGATCAGCCCCAGCATTTT. The V and J genes are TRBV6-1 and TRBJ1-5; D perhaps matches TRBD1 (6 bases). The V and J ends lost 2 bases and 5 bases respectively, with 13 bases between them. The CDR3 is 15 amino acids. Germline V gene data show CDR1 as MNHNS and CDR2 as SASEGT.

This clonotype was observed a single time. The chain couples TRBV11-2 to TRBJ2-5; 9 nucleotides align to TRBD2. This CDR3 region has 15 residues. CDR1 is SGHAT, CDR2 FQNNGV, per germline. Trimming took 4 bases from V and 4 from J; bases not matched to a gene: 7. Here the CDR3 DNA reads TGTGCCAGCAGCTCTGGGGCGGGAGGGTCAGAGACCCAGTACTTC. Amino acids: CASSSGAGGSETQYF. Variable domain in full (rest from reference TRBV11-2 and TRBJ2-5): EAGVAQSPRYKIIEKRQSVAFWCNPISGHATLYWYQQILGQGPKLLIQFQNNGVVDDSQLPKDRFSAERLKGVDSTLKIQPAKLEDSAVYLCASSSGAGGSETQYFGPGTRLLVL.

CDR3 region: CASSDARNQPQHF. CDR3 in DNA: TGTGCCAGCAGCGACGCACGCAATCAGCCCCAGCATTTT. The V gene is TRBV6-1, the J gene TRBJ1-5; D unresolved. Trimming pared 6 bases from V and 2 bases from J, leaving 8 bases between. CDR3 length equals 13 residues. CDR1 and CDR2 (germline): MNHNS, SASEGT.

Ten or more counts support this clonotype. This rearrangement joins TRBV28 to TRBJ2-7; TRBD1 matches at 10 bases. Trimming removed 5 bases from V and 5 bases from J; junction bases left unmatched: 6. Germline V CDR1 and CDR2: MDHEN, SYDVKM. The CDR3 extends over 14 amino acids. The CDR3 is CASSTGQGVNEQYF. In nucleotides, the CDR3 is TGTGCCAGCAGTACCGGACAGGGGGTGAACGAGCAGTACTTC.

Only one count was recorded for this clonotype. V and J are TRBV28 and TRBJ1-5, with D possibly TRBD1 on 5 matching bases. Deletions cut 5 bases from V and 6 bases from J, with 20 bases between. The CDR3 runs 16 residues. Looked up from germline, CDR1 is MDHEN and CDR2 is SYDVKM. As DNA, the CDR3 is TGTGCCAGCAGTACTACCTTCTGGGGAAGGGGTCAGCCCCAGCATTTT. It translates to CASSTTFWGRGQPQHF.

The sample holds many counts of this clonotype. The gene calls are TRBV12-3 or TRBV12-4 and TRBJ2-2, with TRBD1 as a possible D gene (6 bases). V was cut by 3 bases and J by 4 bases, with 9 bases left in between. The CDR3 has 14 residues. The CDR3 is CASSFRQVTGELFF. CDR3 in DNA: TGTGCCAGCAGTTTCCGACAGGTCACCGGGGAGCTGTTTTTT.

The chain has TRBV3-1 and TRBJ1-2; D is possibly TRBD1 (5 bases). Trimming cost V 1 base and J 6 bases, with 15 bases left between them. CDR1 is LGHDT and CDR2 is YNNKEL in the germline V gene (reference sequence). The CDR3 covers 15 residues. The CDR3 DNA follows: TGTGCCAGCAGCCAAGGGGTAAGAGGGGACGATGGCTACACCTTC. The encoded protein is CASSQGVRGDDGYTF.

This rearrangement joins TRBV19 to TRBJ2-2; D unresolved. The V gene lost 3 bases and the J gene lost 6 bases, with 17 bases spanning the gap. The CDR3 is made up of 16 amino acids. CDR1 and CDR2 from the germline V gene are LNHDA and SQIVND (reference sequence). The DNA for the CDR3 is TGTGCCAGTAGTATCTCAATCCCCCTGGCCGCCGGGGAGCTGTTTTTT. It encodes CASSISIPLAAGELFF.

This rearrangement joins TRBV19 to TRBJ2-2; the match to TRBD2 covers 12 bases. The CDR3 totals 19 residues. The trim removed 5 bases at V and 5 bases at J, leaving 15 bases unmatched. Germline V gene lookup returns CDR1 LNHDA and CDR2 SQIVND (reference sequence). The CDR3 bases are TGTGCCAGTAGTCAACGCAGCCCGACTAGCGGGAGAGGTACCGGGGAGCTGTTTTTT. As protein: CASSQRSPTSGRGTGELFF.